A selection of T cell receptor beta chains follows, all from one sample in a study of T cells in Graves' hyperthyroidism and ophthalmopathy. Each CDR3 protein is one row after TCRdb ran MiXCR on the multiplex PCR reads. The sample lists 350,000 or so distinct CDR3 sequences; around 18% were seen once. The sequencing input was blood. These receptors were obtained from a woman in her forties with Graves' ophthalmopathy. Both conserved end residues are part of each CDR3. D genes are given only for firm matches. Clone size, where shown, is once, few, many, or a class for clones that have expanded.

d_call	clone_size	v_call	j_call	cdr3_nt	cdr3_aa
NA	many	TRBV29-1	TRBJ1-1	TGCAGCGTTGAAGACCCCCTGCGACCCGGGGCCGAAGCTTTCTTT	CSVEDPLRPGAEAFF
NA	many	TRBV7-8	TRBJ2-7	TGTGCCAGCAGCTTATTGGACCTTTCGGGGGAGCAGTACTTC	CASSLLDLSGEQYF
TRBD1	many	TRBV7-3	TRBJ2-2	TGTGCCAGCAGCTTCCCCGAGGGGGCTTTCGGGGAGCTGTTTTTT	CASSFPEGAFGELFF
NA	many	TRBV12-3/TRBV12-4	TRBJ1-1	TGTGCCAGCAGTTTGCGATTGCGGGGAGAGAAGAACACTGAAGCTTTCTTT	CASSLRLRGEKNTEAFF
NA	NA	TRBV6-1	TRBJ1-1	TGTGCCAGCACCCCCCCGGGACACGGAAACACTGAAGCTTTCTTT	CASTPPGHGNTEAFF
TRBD2	NA	TRBV3-1	TRBJ2-2	TGTGCCAGCAGCCAAGATAGACTAGCGCAGCCCACCGGGGAGCTGTTTTTT	CASSQDRLAQPTGELFF
NA	NA	TRBV29-1	TRBJ1-1	TGCAGCGTTCAATGGGGGGGGAACACTGAAGCTTTCTTT	CSVQWGGNTEAFF
NA	many	TRBV28	TRBJ1-2	TGTGCCAGCAGTTTGGGCTTCACAGGGGGCTACACCTTC	CASSLGFTGGYTF
TRBD1	NA	TRBV25-1	TRBJ1-2	TGTGCCAGCAGCAGTGCCGACAGGGGGCTTGGCTACACCTTC	CASSSADRGLGYTF
TRBD1	NA	TRBV6-1	TRBJ1-5	TGTGCCAGCAGATGGACAGGCTATAGCAATCAGCCCCAGCATTTT	CASRWTGYSNQPQHF
TRBD1	many	TRBV6-1	TRBJ2-6	TGTGCCAGCAGGGTGGGACAGAGCAACTGGGCCAACGTCCTGACTTTC	CASRVGQSNWANVLTF
NA	many	TRBV10-3	TRBJ2-1	TGTGCCATCAGTGAACCCGGACTATATCCGTCCAATGAGCAGTTCTTC	CAISEPGLYPSNEQFF
NA	many	TRBV12-3/TRBV12-4	TRBJ1-1	TGTGCCAGCAGTACGAGCGTTGAAGCTTTCTTT	CASSTSVEAFF
NA	many	TRBV29-1	TRBJ2-2	TGCAGCGTCTTGAGGGGCACCGGGGAGCTGTTTTTT	CSVLRGTGELFF
NA	many	TRBV12-3/TRBV12-4	TRBJ1-2	TGTGCCAGCAGTCTGGACAGAGCCACGACTACGGGCTACACCTTC	CASSLDRATTTGYTF
NA	NA	TRBV24-1	TRBJ1-5	TGTGCCACCAGTGATTTGCCCGGGGGCGGGGGTCAGCCCCAGCATTTT	CATSDLPGGGGQPQHF
NA	many	TRBV7-8	TRBJ1-2	TGTGCCAGCAGCTTAGTAGGGGATGGCTACACCTTC	CASSLVGDGYTF
NA	many	TRBV12-3/TRBV12-4	TRBJ1-1	TGTGCCAGCAGTTTAATCGGGGGCGTTACTGAAGCTTTCTTT	CASSLIGGVTEAFF
NA	many	TRBV28	TRBJ2-7	TGTACCAGCAGTTTACTTTCCGAACACCCATCGTACGAGCAGTACTTC	CTSSLLSEHPSYEQYF
TRBD2	many	TRBV4-1	TRBJ2-2	TGCGCCAGCAGCCAAGATGGTACTAGCGGGAACACCGGGGAGCTGTTTTTT	CASSQDGTSGNTGELFF